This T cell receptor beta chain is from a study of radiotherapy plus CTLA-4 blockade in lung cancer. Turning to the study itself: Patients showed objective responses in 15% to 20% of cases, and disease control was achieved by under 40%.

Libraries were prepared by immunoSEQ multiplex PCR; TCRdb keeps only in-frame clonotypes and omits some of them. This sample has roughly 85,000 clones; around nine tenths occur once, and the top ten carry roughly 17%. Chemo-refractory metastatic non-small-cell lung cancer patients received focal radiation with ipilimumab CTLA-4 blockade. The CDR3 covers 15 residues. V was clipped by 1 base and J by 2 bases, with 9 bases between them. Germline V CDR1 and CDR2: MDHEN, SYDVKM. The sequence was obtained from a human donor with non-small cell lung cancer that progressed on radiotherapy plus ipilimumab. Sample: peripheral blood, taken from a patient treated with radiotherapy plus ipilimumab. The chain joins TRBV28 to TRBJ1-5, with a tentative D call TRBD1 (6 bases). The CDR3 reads CASSLLQGGNQPQHF. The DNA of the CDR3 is TGTGCCAGCAGTTTATTACAGGGTGGCAATCAGCCCCAGCATTTT.